This T cell receptor beta chain is drawn from a study of blood T cell repertoires in COVID-19. The wider study: The origin of the acute and convalescent COVID-19 samples was the United States, Italy and Spain. T cells, B-cell-depleted T cells, or PBMCs supplied cDNA or gDNA.

In the study's own analysis: Amplification of reference gene primers provided the estimated nucleated cell counts. Sequenced by immunoSEQ multiplex PCR; TCRdb stores in-frame clones only, minus some. V and J calls and clone size follow that table, whereas D and trimming were derived from the DNA. The table lists fewer than 300,000 clones, 87% of them singletons. The CDR3 has 14 residues. V was trimmed by 7 bases and J by 2 bases, leaving 14 bases between them. CDR1 is MNHEY and CDR2 is SVGAGI in the germline V gene. The chain employs TRBV6-5 and TRBJ1-1, with D possibly being TRBD1 (5 bases). This clonotype originated in a woman aged 40 to 50 who had recovered from COVID-19. The specimen was peripheral blood. In DNA, the CDR3 is TGTGCCAGCACCTCGGCAGGGTTAAACACTGAAGCTTTCTTT. This codes for CASTSAGLNTEAFF.